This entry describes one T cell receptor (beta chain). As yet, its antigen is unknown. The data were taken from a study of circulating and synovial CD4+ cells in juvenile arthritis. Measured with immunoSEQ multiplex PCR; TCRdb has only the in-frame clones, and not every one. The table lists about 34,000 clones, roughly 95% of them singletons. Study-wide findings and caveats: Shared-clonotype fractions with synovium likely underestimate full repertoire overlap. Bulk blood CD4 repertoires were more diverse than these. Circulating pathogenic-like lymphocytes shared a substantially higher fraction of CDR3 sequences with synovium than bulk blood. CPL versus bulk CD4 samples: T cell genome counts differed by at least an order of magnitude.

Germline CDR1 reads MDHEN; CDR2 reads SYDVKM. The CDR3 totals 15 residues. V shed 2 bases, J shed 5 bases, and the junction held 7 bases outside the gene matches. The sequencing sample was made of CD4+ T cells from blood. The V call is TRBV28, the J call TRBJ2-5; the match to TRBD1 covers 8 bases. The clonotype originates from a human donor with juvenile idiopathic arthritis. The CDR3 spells CASSLETQGAETQYF. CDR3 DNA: TGTGCCAGCAGTTTAGAAACCCAGGGGGCCGAGACCCAGTACTTC. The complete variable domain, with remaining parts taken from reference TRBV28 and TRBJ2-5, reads DVKVTQSSRYLVKRTGEKVFLECVQDMDHENMFWYRQDPGLGLRLIYFSYDVKMKEKGDIPEGYSVSREKKERFSLILESASTNQTSMYLCASSLETQGAETQYFGPGTRLLVL.